The rows below give T cell receptor beta chains drawn from one sample of a study of cytomegalovirus exposure and HLA in healthy donors. Some clones are missing from TCRdb's copy, which holds only in-frame ones; the method was immunoSEQ multiplex PCR. The sample data list more than 30,000 clones. The sequenced sample consisted of PBMCs. The receptor set was obtained from a man aged 40-55 years in good health and CMV-seropositive. The CDR3 runs from the conserved cysteine through the conserved F or W. D genes are given only for firm matches.

V gene	D gene	J gene	CDR3 protein	CDR3 DNA
TRBV6-6	TRBD1	TRBJ1-2	CASRTSTGVRGYTF	TGTGCCAGCAGGACCTCCACAGGGGTCCGTGGCTACACCTTC
TRBV21-1	NA	TRBJ2-3	CASSTDGTGGMNTQYF	TGTGCCAGCAGCACAGACGGGACAGGGGGTATGAATACGCAGTATTTT
TRBV19	NA	TRBJ2-1	CASSLTPSSYNEQFF	TGTGCCAGTAGTCTCACTCCGAGCTCCTACAATGAGCAGTTCTTC
TRBV5-1	NA	TRBJ2-1	CASSLGAGSSEQFF	TGCGCCAGCAGCTTGGGCGCGGGAAGTAGTGAGCAGTTCTTC
TRBV7-9	TRBD1	TRBJ1-4	CASSQGTGATNEKLFF	TGTGCCAGCAGCCAGGGTACAGGGGCTACTAATGAAAAACTGTTTTTT
TRBV12-2	NA	TRBJ1-6	CASRPRDSLENSPLHF	TGTGCAAGTCGCCCTAGGGACAGCCTGGAAAATTCACCCCTCCACTTT
TRBV5-8	NA	TRBJ2-3	CANARDLNTDTQYF	TGTGCCAACGCCCGGGACTTGAACACAGATACGCAGTATTTT
TRBV9	NA	TRBJ2-7	CASSVGDNYEQYF	TGTGCCAGCAGCGTAGGTGACAACTACGAGCAGTACTTC
TRBV9	NA	TRBJ1-6	CASGGSSPLHF	TGTGCCAGCGGAGGAAGTTCACCCCTCCACTTT
TRBV29-1	TRBD1	TRBJ2-7	CSVPGTDSYEQYF	TGCAGCGTCCCCGGGACAGACTCCTACGAGCAGTACTTC
TRBV27	TRBD1	TRBJ2-3	CASNSAGGINTQYF	TGTGCCAGCAATTCAGCAGGGGGCATTAATACGCAGTATTTT
TRBV7-9	NA	TRBJ2-3	CASSTLADTQYF	TGTGCCAGCAGCACTTTAGCAGATACGCAGTATTTT
TRBV5-4	TRBD2	TRBJ2-7	CASSLGGSGRGEQYF	TGTGCCAGCAGCTTGGGAGGTAGCGGGAGGGGCGAGCAGTACTTC
TRBV5-1	TRBD1	TRBJ2-5	CASSPTGNSETQYF	TGCGCCAGCAGCCCGACAGGGAATTCGGAGACCCAGTACTTC
TRBV9	NA	TRBJ2-3	CASRRGGGFTDTQYF	TGTGCCAGCAGGAGGGGGGGAGGATTCACAGATACGCAGTATTTT
TRBV15	NA	TRBJ1-5	CATSRDRGNQPQHF	TGTGCCACCAGCAGAGACAGGGGCAATCAGCCCCAGCATTTT
TRBV18	NA	TRBJ2-3	CASSPPNEGNPGDTQYF	TGTGCCAGCTCACCACCGAATGAGGGTAACCCGGGAGATACGCAGTATTTT
TRBV27	NA	TRBJ1-2	CASSFSWPAVGYTF	TGTGCCAGCAGTTTTTCGTGGCCGGCGGTGGGCTACACCTTC
TRBV6-1	TRBD1	TRBJ1-2	CASRSTGAFYGYTF	TGTGCCAGCAGGTCCACAGGGGCATTCTATGGCTACACCTTC
TRBV11-3	TRBD2	TRBJ2-7	CASSFPTSGSYEQYF	TGTGCCAGCAGCTTCCCTACTAGCGGGAGCTACGAGCAGTACTTC
TRBV29-1	NA	TRBJ1-2	CSAYREGRGYTF	TGCAGCGCTTACAGGGAGGGGCGAGGCTACACCTTC
TRBV7-2	NA	TRBJ1-1	CASRQGGSTEAFF	TGTGCCAGCAGACAGGGAGGGAGCACTGAAGCTTTCTTT
TRBV10-1	TRBD2	TRBJ2-1	CASSPLPAGGAVTYNEQFF	TGCGCCAGCAGTCCTCTCCCCGCGGGAGGGGCTGTAACCTACAATGAGCAGTTCTTC
TRBV7-9	NA	TRBJ1-2	CASSLLLGGYTF	TGTGCCAGCAGCTTATTACTAGGCGGCTACACCTTC
TRBV15	NA	TRBJ2-7	CATSRDRAGRSLSYEQYF	TGTGCCACCAGCAGAGATCGGGCGGGAAGGAGTCTCTCCTACGAGCAGTACTTC
TRBV5-1	NA	TRBJ2-2	CASSLGGSENTGELFF	TGCGCCAGCAGCTTGGGGGGCAGCGAGAACACCGGGGAGCTGTTTTTT
TRBV10-3	TRBD2	TRBJ2-1	CAIGVAGDLEQFF	TGTGCCATCGGTGTAGCGGGAGACCTTGAGCAGTTCTTC
TRBV10-3	NA	TRBJ2-7	CAISDPGVAAYEQYF	TGTGCCATCAGTGACCCAGGGGTTGCGGCCTACGAGCAGTACTTC
TRBV7-2	NA	TRBJ2-2	CASSQIPGTGELFF	TGTGCCAGCAGCCAAATACCCGGGACCGGGGAGCTGTTTTTT
TRBV4-3	NA	TRBJ2-7	CASSHSGTSGEQYF	TGCGCCAGCAGCCACTCCGGGACTTCCGGCGAGCAGTACTTC
TRBV5-1	NA	TRBJ1-4	CASSWDTTTNEKLFF	TGCGCCAGCAGCTGGGACACGACAACTAATGAAAAACTGTTTTTT
TRBV30	TRBD2	TRBJ2-1	CAWSVGGRGEQFF	TGTGCCTGGAGTGTGGGCGGGAGGGGAGAGCAGTTCTTC
TRBV27	TRBD1	TRBJ2-5	CASSMGQQETQYF	TGTGCCAGCAGTATGGGACAGCAAGAGACCCAGTACTTC
TRBV6-1	NA	TRBJ1-5	CASSEVPTFGSNQPQHF	TGTGCCAGCAGTGAAGTCCCAACCTTCGGTAGCAATCAGCCCCAGCATTTT
TRBV9	TRBD2	TRBJ2-3	CASSSGLAGVHTDTQYF	TGTGCCAGCAGCTCGGGACTAGCGGGAGTGCACACAGATACGCAGTATTTT
TRBV2	NA	TRBJ2-7	CASRGDPSYEQYF	TGTGCCAGCAGGGGAGACCCCTCCTACGAGCAGTACTTC
TRBV4-1	NA	TRBJ1-5	CASSQRRVSNQPQHF	TGCGCCAGCAGCCAAAGGAGGGTGAGCAATCAGCCCCAGCATTTT
TRBV15	TRBD1	TRBJ2-7	CATKGIDRDYEQYF	TGTGCCACCAAAGGAATAGACAGGGACTACGAGCAGTACTTC
TRBV2	TRBD2	TRBJ2-7	CASRFTSDSYEQYF	TGTGCCAGCAGATTTACTAGCGACTCCTACGAGCAGTACTTC
TRBV9	NA	TRBJ1-1	CASSGTPNTEAFF	TGTGCCAGCAGCGGGACACCGAACACTGAAGCTTTCTTT
TRBV12-5	TRBD1	TRBJ2-7	CASGLGQGSPSEQYF	TGTGCTAGTGGTCTTGGACAGGGCTCCCCGTCCGAGCAGTACTTC
TRBV19	NA	TRBJ2-7	CASAKRSGSYEQYF	TGTGCCAGTGCAAAAAGATCGGGCTCCTACGAGCAGTACTTC
TRBV19	TRBD2	TRBJ2-5	CASSYLLAEGPATQYF	TGTGCCAGTAGTTATTTACTAGCGGAGGGCCCAGCGACCCAGTACTTC
TRBV19	TRBD1	TRBJ1-5	CASKGGTGDLYSNQPQHF	TGTGCCAGTAAGGGCGGAACAGGGGACCTGTATAGCAATCAGCCCCAGCATTTT
TRBV7-9	NA	TRBJ2-2	CASSPLASHGELFF	TGTGCCAGCAGCCCCCTTGCTAGTCACGGGGAGCTGTTTTTT
TRBV6-5	NA	TRBJ1-1	CASSSRRVDKVEAFF	TGTGCCAGCAGTTCTCGGAGGGTGGATAAGGTTGAAGCTTTCTTT
TRBV5-6	NA	TRBJ1-4	CASSLTGGLNEKLFF	TGTGCCAGCAGTCTGACCGGAGGACTTAATGAAAAACTGTTTTTT